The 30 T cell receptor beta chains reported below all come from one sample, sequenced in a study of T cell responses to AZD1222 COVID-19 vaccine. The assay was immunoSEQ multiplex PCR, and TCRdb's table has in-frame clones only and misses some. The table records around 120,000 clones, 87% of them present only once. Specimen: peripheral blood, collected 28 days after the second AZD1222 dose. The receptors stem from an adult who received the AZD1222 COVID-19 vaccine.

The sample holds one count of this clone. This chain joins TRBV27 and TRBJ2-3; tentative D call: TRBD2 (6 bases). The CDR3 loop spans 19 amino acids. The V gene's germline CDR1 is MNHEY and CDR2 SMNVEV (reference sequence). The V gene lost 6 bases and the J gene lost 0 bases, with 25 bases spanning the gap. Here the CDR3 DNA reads TGTGCCAGCAGCACGACAAGGGGAGGACTCCCAACTAGCACAGATACGCAGTATTTT. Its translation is CASSTTRGGLPTSTDTQYF.

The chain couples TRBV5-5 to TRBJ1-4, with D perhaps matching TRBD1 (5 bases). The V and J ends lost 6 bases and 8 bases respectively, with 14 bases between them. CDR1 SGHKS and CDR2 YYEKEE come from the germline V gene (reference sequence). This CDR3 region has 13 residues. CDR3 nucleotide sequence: TGTGCCAGCACCACTTGGGGCCAGGAAAAACTGTTTTTT. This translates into CASTTWGQEKLFF.

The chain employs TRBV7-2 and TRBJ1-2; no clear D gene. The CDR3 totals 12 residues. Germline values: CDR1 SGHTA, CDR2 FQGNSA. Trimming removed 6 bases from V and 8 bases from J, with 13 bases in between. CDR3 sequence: CASSSTVAGYTF. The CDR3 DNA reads TGTGCCAGCAGTTCCACGGTGGCGGGCTACACCTTC.

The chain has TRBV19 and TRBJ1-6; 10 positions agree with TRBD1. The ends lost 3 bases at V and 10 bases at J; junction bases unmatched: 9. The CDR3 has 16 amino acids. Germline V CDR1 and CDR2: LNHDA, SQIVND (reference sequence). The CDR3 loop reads CASSMGGGQGMSPLHF. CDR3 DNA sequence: TGTGCCAGTAGTATGGGCGGGGGACAGGGGATGTCACCCCTCCACTTT.

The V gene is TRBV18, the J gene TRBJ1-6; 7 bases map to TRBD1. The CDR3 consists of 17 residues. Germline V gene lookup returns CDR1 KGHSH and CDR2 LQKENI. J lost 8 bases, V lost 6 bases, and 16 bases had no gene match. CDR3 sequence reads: CASSPTWDSELDSPLHF. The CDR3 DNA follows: TGTGCCAGCTCGCCAACTTGGGACAGCGAGTTAGATTCACCCCTCCACTTT.

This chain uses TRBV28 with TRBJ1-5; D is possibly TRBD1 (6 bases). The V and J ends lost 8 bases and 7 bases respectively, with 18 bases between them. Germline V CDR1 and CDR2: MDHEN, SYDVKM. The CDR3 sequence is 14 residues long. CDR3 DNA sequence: TGTGCCAGCGACTCGACAGGCGCATTGCAGCCCCAGCATTTT. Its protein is CASDSTGALQPQHF. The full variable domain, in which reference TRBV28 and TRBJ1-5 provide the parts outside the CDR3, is DVKVTQSSRYLVKRTGEKVFLECVQDMDHENMFWYRQDPGLGLRLIYFSYDVKMKEKGDIPEGYSVSREKKERFSLILESASTNQTSMYLCASDSTGALQPQHFGDGTRLSIL.

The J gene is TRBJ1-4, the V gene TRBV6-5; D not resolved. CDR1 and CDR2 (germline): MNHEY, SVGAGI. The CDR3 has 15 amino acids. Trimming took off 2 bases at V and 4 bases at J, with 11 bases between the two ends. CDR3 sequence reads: CASSYRGRGNEKLFF. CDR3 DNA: TGTGCCAGCAGTTACCGCGGACGGGGTAATGAAAAACTGTTTTTT.

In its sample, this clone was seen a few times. CDR3 nucleotides: TGTGCCAGCAGCGGAGGGACGGTGAACACTGAAGCTTTCTTT. Translating it yields CASSGGTVNTEAFF. This rearrangement joins TRBV7-2 to TRBJ1-1, with D tentatively TRBD1 (5 bases). The CDR3 runs to 14 residues. Trimming stripped 5 bases from V and 0 bases from J, with 10 bases between. CDR1 is SGHTA, CDR2 FQGNSA, per germline.

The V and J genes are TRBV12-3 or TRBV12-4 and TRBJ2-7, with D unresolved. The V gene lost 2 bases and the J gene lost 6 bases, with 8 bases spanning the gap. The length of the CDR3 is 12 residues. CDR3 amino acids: CASSLLSREQYF. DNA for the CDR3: TGTGCCAGCAGTTTACTTTCGCGCGAGCAGTACTTC.

CDR3 sequence (DNA): TGTGCCAGCAGCTTGAATCTCCGGGTCTATAATTCACCCCTCCACTTT. This codes for CASSLNLRVYNSPLHF. The chain links TRBV7-2 to TRBJ1-6; D is uncertain. V shed 3 bases and J shed 3 bases, with 12 bases lying between them. Germline assignment: CDR1 SGHTA and CDR2 FQGNSA. The CDR3 loop spans 16 amino acids.

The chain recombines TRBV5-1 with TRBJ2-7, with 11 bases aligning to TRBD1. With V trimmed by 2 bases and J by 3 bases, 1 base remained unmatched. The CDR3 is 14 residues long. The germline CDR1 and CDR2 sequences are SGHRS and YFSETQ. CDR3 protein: CASSFGTGGYEQYF. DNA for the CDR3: TGCGCCAGCAGCTTCGGGACAGGGGGCTACGAGCAGTACTTC.

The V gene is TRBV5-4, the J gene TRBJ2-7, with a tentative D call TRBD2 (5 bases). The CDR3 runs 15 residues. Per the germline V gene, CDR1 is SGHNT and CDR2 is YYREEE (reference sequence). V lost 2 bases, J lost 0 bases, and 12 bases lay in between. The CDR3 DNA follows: TGTGCCAGCAGCTTCGGACTTGAGAGCTCCTACGAGCAGTACTTC. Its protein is CASSFGLESSYEQYF.

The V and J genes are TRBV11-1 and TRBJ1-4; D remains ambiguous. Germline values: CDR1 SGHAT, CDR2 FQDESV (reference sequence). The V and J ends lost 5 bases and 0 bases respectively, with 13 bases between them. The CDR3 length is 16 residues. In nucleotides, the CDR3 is TGTGCCAGCAGCCGTGGGAGGGCCTCAACTAATGAAAAACTGTTTTTT. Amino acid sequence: CASSRGRASTNEKLFF.

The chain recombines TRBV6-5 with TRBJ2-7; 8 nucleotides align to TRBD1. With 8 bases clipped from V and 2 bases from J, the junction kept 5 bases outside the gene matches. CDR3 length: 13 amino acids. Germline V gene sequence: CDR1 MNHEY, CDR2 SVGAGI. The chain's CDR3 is CASSDRGAYEQYF. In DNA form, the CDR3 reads TGTGCCAGCTCAGACAGGGGAGCCTACGAGCAGTACTTC.

Here the CDR3 DNA reads TGTGCCAGCAGCTTGAGGGGAATGAGAGAAAAACTGTTTTTT. Translation gives CASSLRGMREKLFF. The rearrangement links TRBV5-6 to TRBJ1-4; D may be TRBD1 (5 bases). This CDR3 is 14 amino acids long. Germline V lookup: CDR1 SGHDT, CDR2 YYEEEE. Trimming cost V 1 base and J 8 bases, with 12 bases left between them.

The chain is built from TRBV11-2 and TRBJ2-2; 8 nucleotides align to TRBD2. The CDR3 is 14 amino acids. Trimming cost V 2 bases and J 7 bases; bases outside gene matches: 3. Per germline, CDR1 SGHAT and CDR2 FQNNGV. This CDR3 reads CASSLLAGGGELFF. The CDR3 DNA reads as TGTGCCAGCAGCTTACTCGCGGGGGGCGGGGAGCTGTTTTTT.

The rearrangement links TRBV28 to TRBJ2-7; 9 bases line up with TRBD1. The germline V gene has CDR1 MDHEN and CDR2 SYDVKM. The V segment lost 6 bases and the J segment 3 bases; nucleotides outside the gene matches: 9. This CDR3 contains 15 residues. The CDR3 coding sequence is TGTGCCAGCAGCTCGAGGGGGACAGGGAACTACGAGCAGTACTTC. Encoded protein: CASSSRGTGNYEQYF.

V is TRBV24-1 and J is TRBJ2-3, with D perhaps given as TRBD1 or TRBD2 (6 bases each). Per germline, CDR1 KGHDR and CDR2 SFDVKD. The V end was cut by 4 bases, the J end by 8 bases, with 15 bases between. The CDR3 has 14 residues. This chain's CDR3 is CATSDIETGATQYF. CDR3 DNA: TGTGCCACCAGTGACATTGAGACGGGGGCTACGCAGTATTTT.

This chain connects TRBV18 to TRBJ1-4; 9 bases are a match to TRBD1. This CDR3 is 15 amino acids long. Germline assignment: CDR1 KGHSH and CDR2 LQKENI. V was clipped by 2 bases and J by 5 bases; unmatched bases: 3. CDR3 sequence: CASSPDTGGNEKLFF. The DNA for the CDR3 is TGTGCCAGCTCACCAGATACAGGGGGCAATGAAAAACTGTTTTTT. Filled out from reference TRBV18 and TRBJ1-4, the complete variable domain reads NAGVMQNPRHLVRRRGQEARLRCSPMKGHSHVYWYRQLPEEGLKFMVYLQKENIIDESGMPKERFSAEFPKEGPSILRIQQVVRGDSAAYFCASSPDTGGNEKLFFGSGTQLSVL.

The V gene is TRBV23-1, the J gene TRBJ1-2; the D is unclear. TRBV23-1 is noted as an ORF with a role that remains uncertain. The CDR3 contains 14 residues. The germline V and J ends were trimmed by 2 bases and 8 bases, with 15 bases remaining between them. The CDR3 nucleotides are TGCGCCAGCAGTCAACGGAATCCGGTAATGGGCTACACCTTC. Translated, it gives CASSQRNPVMGYTF.

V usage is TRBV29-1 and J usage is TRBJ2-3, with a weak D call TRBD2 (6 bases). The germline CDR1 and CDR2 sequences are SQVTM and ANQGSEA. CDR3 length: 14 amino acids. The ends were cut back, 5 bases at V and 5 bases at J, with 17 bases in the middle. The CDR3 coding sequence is TGCAGCGTTTCCATCTCCGGAGGGAAAGATACGCAGTATTTT. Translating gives CSVSISGGKDTQYF.

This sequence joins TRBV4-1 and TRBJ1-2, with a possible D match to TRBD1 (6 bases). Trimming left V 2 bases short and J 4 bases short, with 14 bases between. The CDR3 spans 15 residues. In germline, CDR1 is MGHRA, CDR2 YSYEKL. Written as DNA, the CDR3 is TGCGCCAGCAGCCAAATGGCAGGGGTAGGCTATGGCTACACCTTC. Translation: CASSQMAGVGYGYTF.

CDR3 amino acids: CAISGDILNEQFF. The CDR3 bases are TGTGCCATCAGCGGGGACATCCTCAATGAGCAGTTCTTC. The V and J genes are TRBV10-3 and TRBJ2-1; possibly TRBD1 for D (6 bases). The CDR3 sequence is 13 residues long. V was clipped by 6 bases and J by 6 bases, with 12 bases between them. The germline V gene encodes CDR1 ENHRY and CDR2 SYGVKD.

CDR3 region: CASSLRGGPNQPQHF. CDR3 bases: TGTGCCAGTAGTCTACGAGGGGGGCCGAATCAGCCCCAGCATTTT. This chain links TRBV19 with TRBJ1-5; D possibly corresponds to TRBD1 (6 bases). Looked up from germline, CDR1 is LNHDA and CDR2 is SQIVND (reference sequence). The V end lost 5 bases, the J end lost 4 bases, and 15 bases lay between the germline ends. The CDR3 extends over 15 amino acids.

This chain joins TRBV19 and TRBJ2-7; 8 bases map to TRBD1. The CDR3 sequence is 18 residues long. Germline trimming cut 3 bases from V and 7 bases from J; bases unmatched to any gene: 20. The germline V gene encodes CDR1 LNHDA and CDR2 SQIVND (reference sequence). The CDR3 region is CASSIRYGGQGFPREQYF. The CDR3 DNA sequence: TGTGCCAGTAGTATTCGGTATGGAGGACAGGGCTTCCCCCGAGAGCAGTACTTC.

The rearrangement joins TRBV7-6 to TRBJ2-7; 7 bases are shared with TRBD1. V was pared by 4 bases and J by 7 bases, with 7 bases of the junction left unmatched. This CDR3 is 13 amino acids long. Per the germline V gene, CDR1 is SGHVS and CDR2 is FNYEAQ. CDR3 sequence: CASSSGQSVEQYF. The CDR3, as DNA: TGTGCCAGCAGCTCGGGACAGAGTGTGGAGCAGTACTTC.

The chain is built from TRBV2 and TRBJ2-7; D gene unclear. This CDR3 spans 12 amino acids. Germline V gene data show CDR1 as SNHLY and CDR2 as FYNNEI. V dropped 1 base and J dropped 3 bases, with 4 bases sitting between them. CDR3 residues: CASSEGGYEQYF. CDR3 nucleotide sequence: TGTGCCAGCAGTGAAGGAGGCTACGAGCAGTACTTC. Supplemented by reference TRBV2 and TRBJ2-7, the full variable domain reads EPEVTQTPSHQVTQMGQEVILRCVPISNHLYFYWYRQILGQKVEFLVSFYNNEISEKSEIFDDQFSVERPDGSNFTLKIRSTKLEDSAMYFCASSEGGYEQYFGPGTRLTVT.

CDR3 in amino acids: CASSPGPNQPQHF. The CDR3 nucleotides read TGCGCCAGCAGCCCGGGACCGAATCAGCCCCAGCATTTT. The chain combines TRBV5-1 with TRBJ1-5, with a tentative D call TRBD1 (5 bases). The CDR3 covers 13 residues. Per the germline V gene, CDR1 is SGHRS and CDR2 is YFSETQ. Trimming pared 4 bases from V and 4 bases from J, leaving 9 bases between.

The CDR3 here is CASSIGPQEFETQYF. The CDR3 DNA is TGTGCCAGTAGTATAGGGCCTCAAGAGTTCGAGACCCAGTACTTC. The chain carries TRBV19 and TRBJ2-5; no clear D gene. Trimming stripped 1 base from V and 5 bases from J, with 14 bases between. Germline V lookup: CDR1 LNHDA, CDR2 SQIVND (reference sequence). The CDR3 loop spans 15 amino acids.

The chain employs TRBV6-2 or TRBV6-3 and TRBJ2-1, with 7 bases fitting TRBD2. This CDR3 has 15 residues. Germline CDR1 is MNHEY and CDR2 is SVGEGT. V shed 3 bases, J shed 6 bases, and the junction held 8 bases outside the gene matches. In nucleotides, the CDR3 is TGTGCCAGCAGTTATTTGCGGGGGTCCGGCAATGAGCAGTTCTTC. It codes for CASSYLRGSGNEQFF.